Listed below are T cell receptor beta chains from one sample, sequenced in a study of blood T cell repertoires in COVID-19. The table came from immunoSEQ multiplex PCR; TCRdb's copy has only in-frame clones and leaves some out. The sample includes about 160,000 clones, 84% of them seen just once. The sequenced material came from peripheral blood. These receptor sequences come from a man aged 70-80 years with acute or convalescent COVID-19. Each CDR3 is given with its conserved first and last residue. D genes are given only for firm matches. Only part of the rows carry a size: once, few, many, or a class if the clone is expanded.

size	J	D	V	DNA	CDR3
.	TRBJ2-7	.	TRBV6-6	TGTGCCAGCAGTCCCAAGCCGGCGGGGACAGCCCCCTACGAGCAGTACTTC	CASSPKPAGTAPYEQYF
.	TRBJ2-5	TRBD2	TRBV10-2	TGCGCCAGCAGTGGACCAACGGGACTAGCGCAAGAGACCCAGTACTTC	CASSGPTGLAQETQYF
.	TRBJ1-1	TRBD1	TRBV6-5	TGTGCCAGCAGTAACAACCGGGACAGCACTGAAGCTTTCTTT	CASSNNRDSTEAFF
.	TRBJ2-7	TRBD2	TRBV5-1	TGCGCCAGCAGCTCCGGACTAGCGGGATCCTACGAGCAGTACTTC	CASSSGLAGSYEQYF
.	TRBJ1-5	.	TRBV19	TGTGCCAGTAGTGAAAACTCCAATCAGCCCCAGCATTTT	CASSENSNQPQHF
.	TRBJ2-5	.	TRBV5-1	TGCGCCAGCAGCTTGGGGTTAGCGGTTATCCTGGGGCAAGAGACCCAGTACTTC	CASSLGLAVILGQETQYF
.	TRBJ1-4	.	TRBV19	TGTGCCAGTAGTATCACTCTCCTACAGGGCGAAAAACTGTTTTTT	CASSITLLQGEKLFF
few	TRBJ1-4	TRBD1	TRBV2	TGTGCCATCAGGCGAGGACAGGGGGCAACTAATGAAAAACTGTTTTTT	CAIRRGQGATNEKLFF
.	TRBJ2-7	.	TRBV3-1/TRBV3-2	TGTGCCAGCAGCCAAGCCGGAGACTACGAGCAGTACTTC	CASSQAGDYEQYF
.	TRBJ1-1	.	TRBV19	TGTGCCAGTAGTATGAGGCAGGGCAGCGCTGAAGCTTTCTTT	CASSMRQGSAEAFF
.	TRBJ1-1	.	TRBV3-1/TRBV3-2	TGTGCCAGCAGCCAAATGAGGGGGACTGAAGCTTTCTTT	CASSQMRGTEAFF
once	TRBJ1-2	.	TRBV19	TGTGCCAGTAGTATCACGGGAGACTATGGCTACACCTTC	CASSITGDYGYTF
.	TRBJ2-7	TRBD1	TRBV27	TGTGCCAGCAGTTTATCCAAGACAGGGGAGCAGTACTTC	CASSLSKTGEQYF
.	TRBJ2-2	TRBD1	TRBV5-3	TGTGCCAGAAGCACCCCCGACAGGGGGCGCGCCGGGGAGCTGTTTTTT	CARSTPDRGRAGELFF
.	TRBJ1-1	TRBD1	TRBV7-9	TGTGCCAGCAGCCCACAGGGGGCGCGGACTGAAGCTTTCTTT	CASSPQGARTEAFF
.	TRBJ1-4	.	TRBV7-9	TGTGCCAGCAGCTTTGATGGCACTAATGAAAAACTGTTTTTT	CASSFDGTNEKLFF
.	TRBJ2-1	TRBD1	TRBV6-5	TGTGCCAGCAGACAGACAGGGGATTCCTACAATGAGCAGTTCTTC	CASRQTGDSYNEQFF
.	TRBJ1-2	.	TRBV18	TGTGCCAGCTCACCACTTATGGAGAACTATGGCTACACCTTC	CASSPLMENYGYTF
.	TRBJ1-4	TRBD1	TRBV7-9	TGTGCCAGCAGCTCCGGGACAGGGAATGAAAAACTGTTTTTT	CASSSGTGNEKLFF
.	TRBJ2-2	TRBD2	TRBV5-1	TGCGCCAGCAGCTTTTTCGCGGGGGGAGCGAACACCGGGGAGCTGTTTTTT	CASSFFAGGANTGELFF
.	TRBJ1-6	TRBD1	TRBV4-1	TGCGCCAGCAGCCAATTCGACAGGGGCGGTAATTCACCCCTCCACTTT	CASSQFDRGGNSPLHF
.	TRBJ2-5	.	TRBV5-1	TGCGCCAGCAGCCACCCCAATCAGGGGGGCGGAGAGACCCAGTACTTC	CASSHPNQGGGETQYF